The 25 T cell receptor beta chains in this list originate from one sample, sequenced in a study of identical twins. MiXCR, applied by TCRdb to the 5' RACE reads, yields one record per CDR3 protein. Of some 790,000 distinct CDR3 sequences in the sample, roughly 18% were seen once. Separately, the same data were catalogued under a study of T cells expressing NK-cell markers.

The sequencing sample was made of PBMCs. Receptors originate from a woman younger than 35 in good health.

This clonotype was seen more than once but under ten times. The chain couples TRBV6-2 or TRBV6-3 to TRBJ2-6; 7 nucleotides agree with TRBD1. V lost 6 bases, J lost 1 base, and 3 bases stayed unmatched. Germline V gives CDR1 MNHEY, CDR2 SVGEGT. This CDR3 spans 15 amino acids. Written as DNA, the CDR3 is TGTGCCAGCAGAACAGGGGTTTCTGGGGCCAACGTCCTGACTTTC. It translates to CASRTGVSGANVLTF.

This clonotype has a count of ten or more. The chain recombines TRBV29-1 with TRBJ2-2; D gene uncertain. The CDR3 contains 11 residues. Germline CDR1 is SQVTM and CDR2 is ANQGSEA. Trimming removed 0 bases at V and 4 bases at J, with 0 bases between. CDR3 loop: CSVEDTGELFF. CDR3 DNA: TGCAGCGTTGAAGACACCGGGGAGCTGTTTTTT.

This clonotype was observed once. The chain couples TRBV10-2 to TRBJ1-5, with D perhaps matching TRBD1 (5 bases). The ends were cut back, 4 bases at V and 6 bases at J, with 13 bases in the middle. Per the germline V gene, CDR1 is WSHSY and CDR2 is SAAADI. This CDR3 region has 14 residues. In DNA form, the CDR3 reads TGCGCCAGCAGTGCGCAGGGAAGGGGTCAGCCCCAGCATTTT. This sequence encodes CASSAQGRGQPQHF.

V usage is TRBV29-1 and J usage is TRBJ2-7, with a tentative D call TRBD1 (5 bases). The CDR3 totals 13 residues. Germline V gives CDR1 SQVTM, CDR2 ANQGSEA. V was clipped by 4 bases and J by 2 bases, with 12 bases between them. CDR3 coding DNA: TGCAGCGTTGGGGTGTTAGGGGCCTACGAGCAGTACTTC. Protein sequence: CSVGVLGAYEQYF.

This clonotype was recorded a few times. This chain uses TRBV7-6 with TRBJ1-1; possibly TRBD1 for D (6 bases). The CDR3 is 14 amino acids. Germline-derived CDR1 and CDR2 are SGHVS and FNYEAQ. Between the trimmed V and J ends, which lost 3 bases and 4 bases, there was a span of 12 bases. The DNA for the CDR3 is TGTGCCAGCAGCTTCTCAGGGGCGCGCACTGAAGCTTTCTTT. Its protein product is CASSFSGARTEAFF.

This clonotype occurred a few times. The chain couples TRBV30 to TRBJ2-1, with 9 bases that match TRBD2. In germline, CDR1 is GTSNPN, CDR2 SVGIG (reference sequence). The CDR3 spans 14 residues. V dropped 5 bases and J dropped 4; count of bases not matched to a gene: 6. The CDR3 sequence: CAWATSGLYNEQFF. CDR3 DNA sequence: TGTGCCTGGGCGACTAGCGGACTTTACAATGAGCAGTTCTTC.

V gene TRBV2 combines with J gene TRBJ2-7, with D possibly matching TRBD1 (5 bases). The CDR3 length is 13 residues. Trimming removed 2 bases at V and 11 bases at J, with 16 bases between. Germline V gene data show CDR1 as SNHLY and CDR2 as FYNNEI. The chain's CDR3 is CASSERGLSSEYF. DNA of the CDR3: TGTGCCAGCAGTGAAAGGGGCCTGAGTAGTGAGTACTTC.

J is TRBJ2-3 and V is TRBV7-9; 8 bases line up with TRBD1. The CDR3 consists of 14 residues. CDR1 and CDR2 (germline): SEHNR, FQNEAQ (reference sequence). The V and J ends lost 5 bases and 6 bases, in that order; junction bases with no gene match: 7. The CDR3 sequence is CASSLRTGRDTQYF. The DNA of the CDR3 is TGTGCCAGCAGCCTTAGGACAGGGCGCGATACGCAGTATTTT.

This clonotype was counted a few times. The CDR3 bases are TGTGCCAGCAGGAAAACCGGGCGGGGGCTTCGAAGGTCCCAGCATTTT. This gives the protein CASRKTGRGLRRSQHF. The chain recombines TRBV6-1 with TRBJ1-5; perhaps TRBD1 as D (6 bases). The V gene's germline CDR1 is MNHNS and CDR2 SASEGT. Trimming pared 6 bases from V and 11 bases from J, leaving 26 bases between. The CDR3 extends over 16 amino acids.

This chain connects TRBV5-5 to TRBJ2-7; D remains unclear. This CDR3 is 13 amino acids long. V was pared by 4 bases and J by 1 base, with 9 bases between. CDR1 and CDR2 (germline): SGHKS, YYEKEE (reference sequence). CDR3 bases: TGTGCCAGCAGCCTCCACCCATCCTACGAGCAGTACTTC. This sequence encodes CASSLHPSYEQYF.

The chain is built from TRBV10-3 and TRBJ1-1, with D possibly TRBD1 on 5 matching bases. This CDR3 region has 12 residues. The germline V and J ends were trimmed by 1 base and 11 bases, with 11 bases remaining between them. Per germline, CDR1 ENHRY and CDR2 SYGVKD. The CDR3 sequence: CAISELGLRAFF. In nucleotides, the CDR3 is TGTGCCATCAGTGAGTTGGGACTACGGGCTTTCTTT.

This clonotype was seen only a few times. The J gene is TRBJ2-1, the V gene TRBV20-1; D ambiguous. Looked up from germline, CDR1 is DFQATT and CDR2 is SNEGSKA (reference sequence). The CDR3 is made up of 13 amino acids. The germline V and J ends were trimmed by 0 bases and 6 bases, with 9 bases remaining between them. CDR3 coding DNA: TGCAGTGCTAGAGACCCGGTTTTCAATGAGCAGTTCTTC. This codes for CSARDPVFNEQFF.

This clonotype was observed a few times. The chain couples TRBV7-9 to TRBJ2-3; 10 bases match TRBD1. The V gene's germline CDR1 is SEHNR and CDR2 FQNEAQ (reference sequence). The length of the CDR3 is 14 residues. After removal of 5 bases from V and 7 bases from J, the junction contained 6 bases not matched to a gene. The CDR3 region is CASSPGQGTNTQYF. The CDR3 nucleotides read TGTGCCAGCAGCCCGGGACAGGGGACCAATACGCAGTATTTT.

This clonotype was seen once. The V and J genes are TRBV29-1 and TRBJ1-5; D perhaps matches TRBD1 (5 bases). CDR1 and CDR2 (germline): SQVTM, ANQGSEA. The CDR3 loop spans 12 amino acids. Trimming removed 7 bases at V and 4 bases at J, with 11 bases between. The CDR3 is CSGGGVNQPQHF. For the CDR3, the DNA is TGCAGCGGGGGAGGGGTTAATCAGCCCCAGCATTTT.

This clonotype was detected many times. CDR3 DNA sequence: TGTGCCAGCAGCGGAACAGGGGACGAGCAGTACTTC. This gives the protein CASSGTGDEQYF. The V gene is TRBV7-9, the J gene TRBJ2-7; 7 bases agree with TRBD1. Per the germline V gene, CDR1 is SEHNR and CDR2 is FQNEAQ (reference sequence). The CDR3 length is 12 residues. The V segment lost 5 bases and the J segment 5 bases; nucleotides outside the gene matches: 3.

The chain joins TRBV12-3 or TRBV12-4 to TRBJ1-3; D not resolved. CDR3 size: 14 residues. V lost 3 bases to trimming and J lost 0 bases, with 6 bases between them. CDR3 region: CASSFMSSGNTIYF. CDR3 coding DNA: TGTGCCAGCAGTTTTATGAGCTCTGGAAACACCATATATTTT.

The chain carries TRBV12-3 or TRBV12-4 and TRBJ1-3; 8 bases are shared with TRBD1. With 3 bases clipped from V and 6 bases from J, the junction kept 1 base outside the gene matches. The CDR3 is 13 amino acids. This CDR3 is CASSFQGANTIYF. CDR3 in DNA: TGTGCCAGCAGTTTCCAGGGGGCAAACACCATATATTTT.

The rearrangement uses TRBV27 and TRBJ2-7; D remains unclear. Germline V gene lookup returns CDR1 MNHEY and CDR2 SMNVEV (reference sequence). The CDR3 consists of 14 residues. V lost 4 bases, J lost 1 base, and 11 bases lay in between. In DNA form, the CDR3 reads TGTGCCAGCAGTTCAGACGCGTCATCCTACGAGCAGTACTTC. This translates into CASSSDASSYEQYF.

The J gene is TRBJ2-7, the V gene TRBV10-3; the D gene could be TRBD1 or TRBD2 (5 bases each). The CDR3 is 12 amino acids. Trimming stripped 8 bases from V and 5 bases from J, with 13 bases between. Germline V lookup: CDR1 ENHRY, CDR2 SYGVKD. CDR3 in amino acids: CAIRPQGDEQYF. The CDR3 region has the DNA TGTGCCATCCGCCCCCAGGGAGACGAGCAGTACTTC.

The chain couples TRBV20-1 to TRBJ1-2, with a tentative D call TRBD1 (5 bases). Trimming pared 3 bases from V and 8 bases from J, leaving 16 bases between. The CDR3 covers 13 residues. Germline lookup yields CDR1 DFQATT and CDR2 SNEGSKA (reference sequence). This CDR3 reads CSARMGGHDGYTF. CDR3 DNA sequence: TGCAGTGCTAGGATGGGGGGTCACGACGGCTACACCTTC.

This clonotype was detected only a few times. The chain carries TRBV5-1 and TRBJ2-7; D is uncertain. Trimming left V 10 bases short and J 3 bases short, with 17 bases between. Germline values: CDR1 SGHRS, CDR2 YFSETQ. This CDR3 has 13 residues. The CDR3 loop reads CAGVNPWGYEQYF. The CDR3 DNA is TGCGCCGGGGTGAATCCGTGGGGCTACGAGCAGTACTTC.

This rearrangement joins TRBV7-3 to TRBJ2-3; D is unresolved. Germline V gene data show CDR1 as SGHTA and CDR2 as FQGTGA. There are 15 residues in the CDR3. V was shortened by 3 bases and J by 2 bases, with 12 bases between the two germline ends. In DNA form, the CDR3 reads TGTGCCAGCAGCTTGACGGGCGGATTCACAGATACGCAGTATTTT. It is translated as CASSLTGGFTDTQYF.

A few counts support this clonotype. CDR3 DNA: TGTGCCAGCAGCTTATACCCCCTTAGCAATCAGCCCCAGCATTTT. It specifies CASSLYPLSNQPQHF. The chain links TRBV7-2 to TRBJ1-5; D remains ambiguous. V lost 2 bases and J lost 0, with 8 bases in between. Germline lookup yields CDR1 SGHTA and CDR2 FQGNSA. There are 15 residues in the CDR3.

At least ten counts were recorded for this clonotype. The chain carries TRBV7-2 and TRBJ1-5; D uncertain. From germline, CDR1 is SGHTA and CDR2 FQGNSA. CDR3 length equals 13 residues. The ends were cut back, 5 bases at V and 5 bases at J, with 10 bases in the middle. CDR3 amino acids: CASSPHHYQPQHF. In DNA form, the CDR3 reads TGTGCCAGCAGCCCTCATCATTATCAGCCCCAGCATTTT. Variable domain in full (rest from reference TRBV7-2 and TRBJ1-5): GAGVSQSPSNKVTEKGKDVELRCDPISGHTALYWYRQSLGQGLEFLIYFQGNSAPDKSGLPSDRFSAERTGGSVSTLTIQRTQQEDSAVYLCASSPHHYQPQHFGDGTRLSIL.

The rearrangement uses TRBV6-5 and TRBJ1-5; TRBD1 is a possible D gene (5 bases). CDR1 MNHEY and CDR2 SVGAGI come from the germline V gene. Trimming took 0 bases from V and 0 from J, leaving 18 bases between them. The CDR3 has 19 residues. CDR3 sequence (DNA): TGTGCCAGCAGTTACTCAGCAGGGACCGGGAGGGCTAGCAATCAGCCCCAGCATTTT. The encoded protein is CASSYSAGTGRASNQPQHF.